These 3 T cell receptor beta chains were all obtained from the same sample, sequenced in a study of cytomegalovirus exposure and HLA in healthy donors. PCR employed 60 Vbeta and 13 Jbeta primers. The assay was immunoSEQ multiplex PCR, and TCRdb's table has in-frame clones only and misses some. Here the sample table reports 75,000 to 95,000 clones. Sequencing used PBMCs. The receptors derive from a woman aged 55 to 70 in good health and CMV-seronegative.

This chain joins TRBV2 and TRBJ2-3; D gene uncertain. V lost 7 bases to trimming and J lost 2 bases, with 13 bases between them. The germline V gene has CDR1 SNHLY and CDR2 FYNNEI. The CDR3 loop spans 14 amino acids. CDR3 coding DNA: TGTGCCAGCACTCCGGAGAGAATCACAGATACGCAGTATTTT. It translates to CASTPERITDTQYF.

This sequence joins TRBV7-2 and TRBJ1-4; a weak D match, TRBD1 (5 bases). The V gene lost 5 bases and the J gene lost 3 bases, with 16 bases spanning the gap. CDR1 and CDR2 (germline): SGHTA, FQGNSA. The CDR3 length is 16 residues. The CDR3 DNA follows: TGTGCCAGCAGCCACGGCGGGGCGCGGGCTAATGAAAAACTGTTTTTT. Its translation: CASSHGGARANEKLFF. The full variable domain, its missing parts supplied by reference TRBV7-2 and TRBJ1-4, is GAGVSQSPSNKVTEKGKDVELRCDPISGHTALYWYRQSLGQGLEFLIYFQGNSAPDKSGLPSDRFSAERTGGSVSTLTIQRTQQEDSAVYLCASSHGGARANEKLFFGSGTQLSVL.

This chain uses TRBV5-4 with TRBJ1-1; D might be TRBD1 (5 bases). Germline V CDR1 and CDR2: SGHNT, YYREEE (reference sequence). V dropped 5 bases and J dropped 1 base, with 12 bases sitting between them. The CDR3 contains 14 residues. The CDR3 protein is CASRGQTANTEAFF. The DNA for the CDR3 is TGTGCCAGCAGAGGTCAGACAGCGAACACTGAAGCTTTCTTT.